The 30 T cell receptor beta chains below all came from one sample that was sequenced in a study of cytomegalovirus exposure and HLA in healthy donors. PCR involved 60 Vbeta and 13 Jbeta primers. This table comes from immunoSEQ multiplex PCR, and its TCRdb copy is limited to in-frame clones, with some not included. The sample includes roughly 99,000 clones, approximately 79% seen only once; the top ten take 1.8%. Sequences were obtained from PBMCs. The receptors were gathered from a male donor in good health and CMV-seronegative.

V is TRBV28 and J is TRBJ2-7; tentative D call: TRBD1 (6 bases). CDR1 MDHEN and CDR2 SYDVKM come from the germline V gene. CDR3 length: 11 residues. The CDR3 region is CGTVKTYEQYF. The CDR3 coding sequence is TGTGGGACAGTAAAGACCTACGAGCAGTACTTC.

This sequence joins TRBV27 and TRBJ1-1; 7 bases agree with TRBD1. Germline-derived CDR1 and CDR2 are MNHEY and SMNVEV (reference sequence). The CDR3 length is 13 residues. The V gene end was trimmed by 7 bases and the J gene end by 4 bases; junction bases not matched to a gene: 6. The CDR3 bases are TGTGCCAGCACCCTACAGGGGAGCACTGAAGCTTTCTTT. This encodes CASTLQGSTEAFF.

This clone has more than one count but fewer than ten. The chain links TRBV7-9 to TRBJ2-1; no firm D call. Germline CDR1 is SEHNR and CDR2 is FQNEAQ (reference sequence). The CDR3 is 14 amino acids. V was clipped by 2 bases and J by 2 bases, with 7 bases between them. This CDR3 reads CASSLSGPYNEQFF. The DNA for the CDR3 is TGTGCCAGCAGCTTATCAGGTCCCTACAATGAGCAGTTCTTC.

The CDR3: CASSLYGRSSYEQYF. DNA of the CDR3: TGTGCCAGCAGTTTATACGGGAGGTCCTCCTACGAGCAGTACTTC. The V call is TRBV28, the J call TRBJ2-7; TRBD2 matches at 7 bases. Trimming removed 1 base from V and 0 bases from J; junction bases left unmatched: 3. This CDR3 spans 15 amino acids. Germline V CDR1 and CDR2: MDHEN, SYDVKM.

This clone was counted once. The chain links TRBV10-3 to TRBJ2-3; D is perhaps TRBD1 (6 bases). V was shortened by 5 bases and J by 2 bases, with 20 bases between the two germline ends. Per the germline V gene, CDR1 is ENHRY and CDR2 is SYGVKD. The CDR3 is made up of 17 amino acids. CDR3 coding DNA: TGTGCCATCAGTAACACCCTCGGGACAAGACTCACAGATACGCAGTATTTT. Translating gives CAISNTLGTRLTDTQYF.

This chain joins TRBV30 and TRBJ2-6; TRBD2 is a possible D gene (6 bases). Germline CDR1 and CDR2: GTSNPN and SVGIG (reference sequence). The CDR3 sequence is 15 residues long. The V and J ends lost 2 bases and 0 bases respectively, with 8 bases between them. CDR3 sequence: CAWSQGLSGANVLTF. In DNA, the CDR3 is TGTGCCTGGAGTCAGGGACTCTCTGGGGCCAACGTCCTGACTTTC.

The gene calls are TRBV28 and TRBJ1-1; D is unresolved. Trimming pared 2 bases from V and 3 bases from J, leaving 10 bases between. The CDR3 extends over 14 amino acids. CDR1 and CDR2 (germline): MDHEN, SYDVKM. The CDR3 DNA follows: TGTGCCAGCAGTTTAGAGGGTCTGCACACTGAAGCTTTCTTT. Amino acid sequence: CASSLEGLHTEAFF. Together with reference TRBV28 and TRBJ1-1, the CDR3 gives the full variable domain: DVKVTQSSRYLVKRTGEKVFLECVQDMDHENMFWYRQDPGLGLRLIYFSYDVKMKEKGDIPEGYSVSREKKERFSLILESASTNQTSMYLCASSLEGLHTEAFFGQGTRLTVV.

The sample holds a few counts of this clone. The rearrangement uses TRBV27 and TRBJ2-7, with D possibly matching TRBD1 (6 bases). The CDR3 spans 13 residues. The V and J ends lost 4 bases and 2 bases respectively, with 9 bases between them. Germline values: CDR1 MNHEY, CDR2 SMNVEV (reference sequence). CDR3 protein: CASSYRATYEQYF. For the CDR3, the DNA is TGTGCCAGCAGTTACAGGGCCACCTACGAGCAGTACTTC.

The chain has TRBV29-1 and TRBJ1-1; no reliable D call. Trimming stripped 4 bases from V and 8 bases from J, with 11 bases between. In germline, CDR1 is SQVTM, CDR2 ANQGSEA. The CDR3 has 11 amino acids. The CDR3 region is CSVGGDQEAFF. DNA of the CDR3: TGCAGCGTTGGTGGAGACCAAGAAGCTTTCTTT.

V and J are TRBV5-4 and TRBJ2-2; weak D call: TRBD1 (5 bases). The CDR3 extends over 14 amino acids. V was cut by 4 bases and J by 5 bases, with 12 bases left in between. In germline, CDR1 is SGHNT, CDR2 YYREEE (reference sequence). The CDR3 region is CASSTSRVTGELFF. CDR3 bases: TGTGCCAGCAGCACGTCCAGGGTAACCGGGGAGCTGTTTTTT. The variable domain in full, with the rest retrieved from reference TRBV5-4 and TRBJ2-2, is ETGVTQSPTHLIKTRGQQVTLRCSSQSGHNTVSWYQQALGQGPQFIFQYYREEENGRGNFPPRFSGLQFPNYSSELNVNALELDDSALYLCASSTSRVTGELFFGEGSRLTVL.

The gene calls are TRBV4-3 and TRBJ1-4; possibly TRBD1 for D (6 bases). Trimming shortened V by 1 base and J by 5 bases, and 14 bases separated the two germline ends. The CDR3 has 16 residues. Per the germline V gene, CDR1 is LGHNA and CDR2 is YSLEER. The DNA for the CDR3 is TGCGCCAGCAGCCAAGGTCAAGGAAGGGGGAATGAAAAACTGTTTTTT. It translates to CASSQGQGRGNEKLFF.

V usage is TRBV11-3 and J usage is TRBJ2-2, with TRBD2 matching over 11 bases. Trimming cost V 4 bases and J 6 bases; bases outside gene matches: 7. The CDR3 is 16 amino acids. CDR1 SGHNT and CDR2 YENEEA come from the germline V gene. The CDR3 DNA is TGTGCCAGCAGCTATCGGCTAGCGGGAGGTCCCGGGGAGCTGTTTTTT. This gives the protein CASSYRLAGGPGELFF.

The rearrangement links TRBV5-4 to TRBJ2-1; 15 bases agree with TRBD2. Germline CDR1 reads SGHNT; CDR2 reads YYREEE (reference sequence). There are 17 residues in the CDR3. With V trimmed by 4 bases and J by 6 bases, 8 bases remained unmatched. The CDR3 sequence is CASSRTSGRALSNEQFF. In DNA, the CDR3 is TGTGCCAGCAGCCGGACTAGCGGGAGGGCTTTAAGCAATGAGCAGTTCTTC.

The V call is TRBV6-1, the J call TRBJ2-5; the D gene is possibly TRBD1 (6 bases). Between the trimmed V and J ends, which lost 8 bases and 5 bases, there was a span of 15 bases. The length of the CDR3 is 13 residues. Germline CDR1 MNHNS, CDR2 SASEGT. This CDR3 reads CASRAQGGETQYF. In DNA, the CDR3 is TGTGCCAGCCGAGCACAGGGTGGGGAGACCCAGTACTTC.

The rearrangement joins TRBV11-3 to TRBJ2-3; TRBD1 aligns across 7 bases. The germline V gene encodes CDR1 SGHNT and CDR2 YENEEA. This CDR3 is built from 15 residues. The trim removed 3 bases at V and 3 bases at J, leaving 6 bases unmatched. The CDR3 spells CASSFPGGATDTQYF. CDR3 bases: TGTGCCAGCAGCTTCCCAGGGGGAGCAACAGATACGCAGTATTTT. Looking up the rest from reference TRBV11-3 and TRBJ2-3 gives the full variable domain: EAGVVQSPRYKIIEKKQPVAFWCNPISGHNTLYWYLQNLGQGPELLIRYENEEAVDDSQLPKDRFSAERLKGVDSTLKIQPAELGDSAVYLCASSFPGGATDTQYFGPGTRLTVL.

V usage is TRBV5-3 and J usage is TRBJ2-5, with TRBD2 as a possible D gene (5 bases). TRBV5-3 is reported as an ORF; its role is uncertain. Between the trimmed V and J ends, which lost 6 bases and 5 bases, there was a span of 20 bases. The CDR3 loop spans 15 amino acids. As DNA, the CDR3 is TGTGCCAGAAAGGGCGTCCACGGGGTGGGGGAGACCCAGTACTTC. Its translation is CARKGVHGVGETQYF.

The chain recombines TRBV27 with TRBJ2-1; TRBD2 matches 16 bases. The germline gives CDR1 MNHEY, CDR2 SMNVEV (reference sequence). The CDR3 extends over 19 amino acids. V was pared by 5 bases and J by 10 bases, with 17 bases of the junction left unmatched. The CDR3 loop reads CASSQLGLAGGSGYGEQFF. Here the CDR3 DNA reads TGTGCCAGCAGTCAATTGGGACTAGCGGGAGGGTCGGGGTACGGAGAGCAGTTCTTC.

The CDR3, as DNA: TGTGCCAGCAGTCCAACTAGCGGGAGAAGGGAGACCCAGTACTTC. Its translation: CASSPTSGRRETQYF. This rearrangement joins TRBV4-2 to TRBJ2-5; 11 bases map to TRBD2. Germline values: CDR1 LGHNA, CDR2 YNFKEQ. This CDR3 has 15 amino acids. J was trimmed by 5 bases and V by 6 bases; bases with no gene match: 8.

This clone has only a few counts. CDR3 sequence reads: CASSLEGTGLSTDTQYF. In nucleotides, the CDR3 is TGTGCCAGCAGCTTAGAGGGGACAGGGCTCAGCACAGATACGCAGTATTTT. The rearrangement uses TRBV11-2 and TRBJ2-3; 9 bases are shared with TRBD1. Germline CDR1 SGHAT, CDR2 FQNNGV. V shed 0 bases, J shed 0 bases, and the junction held 4 bases outside the gene matches. The CDR3 length is 17 residues. The complete variable domain, with remaining parts taken from reference TRBV11-2 and TRBJ2-3, reads EAGVAQSPRYKIIEKRQSVAFWCNPISGHATLYWYQQILGQGPKLLIQFQNNGVVDDSQLPKDRFSAERLKGVDSTLKIQPAKLEDSAVYLCASSLEGTGLSTDTQYFGPGTRLTVL.

The rearrangement links TRBV6-5 to TRBJ1-1; D might be TRBD1 (6 bases). The CDR3 is 14 residues long. Germline V gives CDR1 MNHEY, CDR2 SVGAGI. Between the trimmed V and J ends, which lost 6 bases and 6 bases, there was a span of 17 bases. Written as DNA, the CDR3 is TGTGCCAGCAGAAGAACACAGGGTATCCCTGAAGCTTTCTTT. Translating it yields CASRRTQGIPEAFF.

The V gene is TRBV5-5, the J gene TRBJ1-1; 7 bases fit TRBD1. After removal of 0 bases from V and 1 base from J, the junction contained 3 bases not matched to a gene. Looked up from germline, CDR1 is SGHKS and CDR2 is YYEKEE (reference sequence). The CDR3 has 15 amino acids. CDR3 in amino acids: CASSLVAGGNTEAFF. The CDR3, as DNA: TGTGCCAGCAGCTTGGTAGCAGGGGGGAACACTGAAGCTTTCTTT.

The chain uses TRBV14 and TRBJ2-1; 9 bases align to TRBD2. From germline, CDR1 is SGHDN and CDR2 FVKESK. The V segment lost 1 base and the J segment 2 bases; nucleotides outside the gene matches: 3. The CDR3 extends over 16 amino acids. CDR3 sequence (DNA): TGTGCCAGCAGCCAAGGTAGCGGGAGAACCTACAATGAGCAGTTCTTC. Its translation: CASSQGSGRTYNEQFF. Using reference TRBV14 and TRBJ2-1 for the parts outside the CDR3, the full variable domain is EAGVTQFPSHSVIEKGQTVTLRCDPISGHDNLYWYRRVMGKEIKFLLHFVKESKQDESGMPNNRFLAERTGGTYSTLKVQPAELEDSGVYFCASSQGSGRTYNEQFFGPGTRLTVL.

CDR3 residues: CASGRGLTGELFF. In nucleotides, the CDR3 is TGTGCCAGCGGGAGAGGGTTAACCGGGGAGCTGTTTTTT. The rearrangement joins TRBV9 to TRBJ2-2; the D gene is possibly TRBD2 (5 bases). Per germline, CDR1 SGDLS and CDR2 YYNGEE. The CDR3 has 13 residues. V lost 7 bases, J lost 5 bases, and 12 bases lay in between.

The chain uses TRBV7-3 and TRBJ1-2; 7 bases line up with TRBD1. The trim removed 2 bases at V and 4 bases at J, leaving 25 bases unmatched. The germline CDR1 and CDR2 sequences are SGHTA and FQGTGA. This CDR3 is 21 amino acids long. CDR3 protein: CASSLGRARDSAALGCYGYTF. The CDR3 DNA sequence: TGTGCCAGCAGCTTAGGGCGGGCCAGGGACAGTGCAGCGTTGGGGTGCTATGGCTACACCTTC.

This chain links TRBV9 with TRBJ2-7; D is possibly TRBD1 (5 bases). With 0 bases removed from V and 4 bases from J, the gap between germline ends came to 14 bases. The CDR3 consists of 15 residues. Germline V gives CDR1 SGDLS, CDR2 YYNGEE. The CDR3 nucleotides read TGTGCCAGCAGCGTAGCTGACAGTGGAGATTACGAGCAGTACTTC. This translates into CASSVADSGDYEQYF.

A note on this clone: One end of the junction does not line up with germline, which may come from a read error. V and J are TRBV7-7 and TRBJ2-1; 10 nucleotides agree with TRBD1. The CDR3 has 15 amino acids. From germline, CDR1 is SSHAT and CDR2 FNYEAQ (reference sequence). CDR3 sequence: CASSQGQGPQDEQFF. The DNA for the CDR3 is TGTGCTAGCAGCCAGGGACAGGGGCCCCAGGATGAGCAGTTCTTC.

V is TRBV7-9 and J is TRBJ2-7; weak D call: TRBD1 (7 bases). Germline lookup yields CDR1 SEHNR and CDR2 FQNEAQ (reference sequence). The V and J ends lost 3 bases and 6 bases respectively, with 21 bases between them. The CDR3 has 16 amino acids. Written as DNA, the CDR3 is TGTGCCAGCAGCTTCGGAGGGGGCGAGGGGTTGGGCGAGCAGTACTTC. This gives the protein CASSFGGGEGLGEQYF.

The chain carries TRBV5-1 and TRBJ2-1, with TRBD2 as a possible D gene (7 bases). Trimming stripped 0 bases from V and 6 bases from J, with 16 bases between. The CDR3 sequence is 16 residues long. The germline CDR1 and CDR2 sequences are SGHRS and YFSETQ. In DNA form, the CDR3 reads TGCGCCAGCAGCTTGGTGATTGGGGGGGCGGTCAATGAGCAGTTCTTC. This sequence encodes CASSLVIGGAVNEQFF. Looking up the rest from reference TRBV5-1 and TRBJ2-1 gives the full variable domain: KAGVTQTPRYLIKTRGQQVTLSCSPISGHRSVSWYQQTPGQGLQFLFEYFSETQRNKGNFPGRFSGRQFSNSRSEMNVSTLELGDSALYLCASSLVIGGAVNEQFFGPGTRLTVL.

The CDR3 is CASSLARGYNEQFF. Written as DNA, the CDR3 is TGCGCCAGCAGCTTGGCCAGGGGCTACAATGAGCAGTTCTTC. V is TRBV5-1 and J is TRBJ2-1; D may be TRBD1 (6 bases). CDR1 is SGHRS, CDR2 YFSETQ, per germline. The CDR3 runs 14 residues. Trimming stripped 0 bases from V and 3 bases from J, with 7 bases between.

The chain is built from TRBV7-8 and TRBJ2-7; tentatively, D is TRBD2 (6 bases). The V end lost 3 bases, the J end lost 4 bases, and 13 bases lay between the germline ends. Germline V gene data show CDR1 as SGHVS and CDR2 as FQNEAQ. The CDR3 spans 14 residues. As DNA, the CDR3 is TGTGCCAGCAGCTTGTACCGGGAGACGTACGAGCAGTACTTC. As protein: CASSLYRETYEQYF.